This entry lists 15 T cell receptor beta chains sequenced from one sample in a study of cytomegalovirus exposure and HLA in healthy donors. With 60 Vbeta and 13 Jbeta primers, the PCR was carried out. Some clones are missing from TCRdb's copy, which holds only in-frame ones; the method was immunoSEQ multiplex PCR. The data show 120,000 or so clones, approximately 80% seen once. The material sequenced was PBMCs. These receptors were collected from a female donor in good health and CMV-seropositive.

This clone appeared a few times. The CDR3 DNA is TGTGCCAGCAGTTTTAAGCTCGTTTCGGAGACCCAGTACTTC. Translated, it gives CASSFKLVSETQYF. The chain employs TRBV27 and TRBJ2-5; D not certain. Deletions cut 3 bases from V and 5 bases from J, with 13 bases between. The V gene's germline CDR1 is MNHEY and CDR2 SMNVEV (reference sequence). CDR3 length equals 14 residues.

This clone came up once. This chain joins TRBV7-2 and TRBJ1-4; possible D gene TRBD1, 6 bases. Germline CDR1 SGHTA, CDR2 FQGNSA. This CDR3 is 16 amino acids long. V gave up 5 bases and J gave up 7 bases, with 20 bases separating them. CDR3 DNA: TGTGCCAGCAGCCCGGATCCTGACTCCAGGGGTGAAAAACTGTTTTTT. Translating it yields CASSPDPDSRGEKLFF.

The chain recombines TRBV30 with TRBJ1-2, with D unclear. Germline V gene data show CDR1 as GTSNPN and CDR2 as SVGIG (reference sequence). CDR3 length equals 12 residues. V was shortened by 0 bases and J by 11 bases, with 13 bases between the two germline ends. This CDR3 is CAWSVLETPYTF. CDR3 nucleotide sequence: TGTGCCTGGAGTGTACTAGAGACTCCGTACACCTTC.

This chain joins TRBV7-6 and TRBJ2-5; D remains ambiguous. The germline CDR1 and CDR2 sequences are SGHVS and FNYEAQ. Between the trimmed V and J ends, which lost 2 bases and 7 bases, there was a span of 17 bases. The CDR3 runs 15 residues. CDR3 DNA: TGTGCCAGCAGCTTAATTACGTCCTCTGGCGGGACCCAGTACTTC. Amino acids: CASSLITSSGGTQYF.

The V gene is TRBV30, the J gene TRBJ1-6; 9 positions match TRBD1. V was clipped by 4 bases and J by 2 bases; unmatched bases: 9. The CDR3 has 17 residues. Looked up from germline, CDR1 is GTSNPN and CDR2 is SVGIG (reference sequence). CDR3 sequence (DNA): TGTGCCTGGACCCGGGACAGGGTCCGGACCTATAATTCACCCCTCCACTTT. Protein: CAWTRDRVRTYNSPLHF.

A few counts support this clone. The chain has TRBV4-3 and TRBJ1-2; 7 positions agree with TRBD1. The CDR3 has 14 residues. The germline V gene has CDR1 LGHNA and CDR2 YSLEER. V dropped 1 base and J dropped 6; count of bases not matched to a gene: 5. The CDR3: CASSQGGTVDGYTF. Here the CDR3 DNA reads TGCGCCAGCAGCCAAGGAGGGACAGTGGATGGCTACACCTTC.

The genes are TRBV5-4 and TRBJ2-5; D is perhaps TRBD1 (5 bases). The V gene's germline CDR1 is SGHNT and CDR2 YYREEE (reference sequence). The germline V and J ends were trimmed by 4 bases and 7 bases, with 20 bases remaining between them. The CDR3 runs 15 residues. CDR3 DNA: TGTGCCAGCAGCGGTACAAGGGGCCTAACGTCGACCCAGTACTTC. As protein: CASSGTRGLTSTQYF.

V usage is TRBV6-5 and J usage is TRBJ1-1; no firm D call. Trimming left V 0 bases short and J 1 base short, with 6 bases between. The V gene's germline CDR1 is MNHEY and CDR2 SVGAGI. CDR3 size: 14 residues. Written as DNA, the CDR3 is TGTGCCAGCAGTTACTCATACGGGAACACTGAAGCTTTCTTT. This codes for CASSYSYGNTEAFF.

The chain combines TRBV2 with TRBJ2-5; possible D gene TRBD1, 6 bases. The CDR3 is 13 residues long. The germline V gene has CDR1 SNHLY and CDR2 FYNNEI. V lost 7 bases, J lost 2 bases, and 11 bases lay in between. CDR3 sequence: CASTGHPQETQYF. The CDR3 DNA reads as TGTGCCAGCACGGGACACCCACAAGAGACCCAGTACTTC.

This clone has a handful of counts. V is TRBV28 and J is TRBJ1-3; D is unclear. The V gene's germline CDR1 is MDHEN and CDR2 SYDVKM. V lost 7 bases and J 1 base, leaving 5 bases between the germline ends. The CDR3 runs 12 residues. The CDR3, as DNA: TGTGCCAGCACGGGGTCTGGAAACACCATATATTTT. It encodes CASTGSGNTIYF.

This chain links TRBV19 with TRBJ1-5, with TRBD1 as a possible D gene (6 bases). V lost 4 bases and J lost 4, with 17 bases in between. Germline V gene sequence: CDR1 LNHDA, CDR2 SQIVND (reference sequence). CDR3 length: 16 amino acids. The CDR3 reads CASSTIIGTTNQPQHF. CDR3 DNA: TGTGCCAGTAGTACAATCATTGGGACAACGAATCAGCCCCAGCATTTT.

Concerning this clone: Mismatch with germline at one junction end may stem from a read error. The rearrangement uses TRBV7-7 and TRBJ1-3, with D hard to call. Germline V CDR1 and CDR2: SSHAT, FNYEAQ (reference sequence). The CDR3 has 17 residues. The CDR3 nucleotides read TGTGCTAGCAGCTCCGGACTTCCTGAGAGCTCTGGAAACACCATATATTTT. Translation: CASSSGLPESSGNTIYF.

This chain joins TRBV5-4 and TRBJ1-1, with TRBD1 identical over 9 bases. The CDR3 has 15 amino acids. After removal of 5 bases from V and 0 bases from J, the junction contained 5 bases not matched to a gene. Germline CDR1 and CDR2: SGHNT and YYREEE (reference sequence). CDR3 sequence reads: CASRGQGNLNTEAFF. The CDR3 nucleotides are TGTGCCAGCAGGGGACAGGGTAACTTGAACACTGAAGCTTTCTTT. Supplemented by reference TRBV5-4 and TRBJ1-1, the full variable domain reads ETGVTQSPTHLIKTRGQQVTLRCSSQSGHNTVSWYQQALGQGPQFIFQYYREEENGRGNFPPRFSGLQFPNYSSELNVNALELDDSALYLCASRGQGNLNTEAFFGQGTRLTVV.

The chain joins TRBV19 to TRBJ1-5, with 7 bases that match TRBD1. The ends lost 3 bases at V and 1 base at J; junction bases unmatched: 6. Germline V CDR1 and CDR2: LNHDA, SQIVND (reference sequence). This CDR3 is 16 amino acids long. The CDR3 DNA reads as TGTGCCAGTAGTATTCGGGCAGGGGGGAGCAATCAGCCCCAGCATTTT. Translation gives CASSIRAGGSNQPQHF.

On this clone itself: The sample holds other DNA sequences that translate to the same CDR3. The gene calls are TRBV18 and TRBJ1-4; the D gene is possibly TRBD1 (6 bases). Germline V CDR1 and CDR2: KGHSH, LQKENI. The CDR3 is 14 residues long. The V and J ends lost 5 bases and 0 bases respectively, with 7 bases between them. The CDR3 DNA reads TGTGCCAGCTCAGAGGGGGCAACTAATGAAAAACTGTTTTTT. This gives the protein CASSEGATNEKLFF. Full variable domain (remainder filled in from reference TRBV18 and TRBJ1-4): NAGVMQNPRHLVRRRGQEARLRCSPMKGHSHVYWYRQLPEEGLKFMVYLQKENIIDESGMPKERFSAEFPKEGPSILRIQQVVRGDSAAYFCASSEGATNEKLFFGSGTQLSVL.